The 18 T cell receptor beta chains below come from one sample, sequenced in a study of beta chain features in type 1 diabetes. Since all of the isolated RNA was reverse transcribed, expressed TCRB transcripts were what got sequenced. Libraries were prepared by immunoSEQ multiplex PCR; TCRdb keeps only in-frame clonotypes and omits some of them. Among 630,000 or so clones, around 15% were seen once, and the ten largest hold roughly 0.04%. Study-wide results and caveats: Within each of all four CD4+ subsets, Type 1 diabetes patients had TCRB CDR3s that were moderately but significantly shorter.

These receptors are not linked to any known antigen. The sequencing input was naive CD4+ T cells from blood. The origin of the receptors is a young man with type 1 diabetes.

This clone has a handful of counts. The gene calls are TRBV11-2 and TRBJ2-3, with D maybe TRBD2 (5 bases). Germline lookup yields CDR1 SGHAT and CDR2 FQNNGV. Between the trimmed V and J ends, which lost 4 bases and 11 bases, there was a span of 16 bases. The CDR3 runs to 13 residues. CDR3 in amino acids: CASSSVWTGGQYF. CDR3 DNA: TGTGCCAGCAGCTCAGTTTGGACTGGAGGGCAGTATTTT.

The rearrangement uses TRBV7-6 and TRBJ1-2; D is undetermined. Trimming shortened V by 0 bases and J by 6 bases, and 14 bases separated the two germline ends. This CDR3 is built from 15 residues. CDR1 and CDR2 from the germline V gene are SGHVS and FNYEAQ. The CDR3 loop is CASSLAAGRENGYTF. CDR3 sequence (DNA): TGTGCCAGCAGCTTAGCCGCGGGGAGAGAAAATGGCTACACCTTC.

The table lists this clone with a few counts. The rearrangement joins TRBV4-3 to TRBJ1-2; possible D gene TRBD1, 5 bases. The CDR3 sequence is 17 residues long. Germline V lookup: CDR1 LGHNA, CDR2 YSLEER. V gave up 1 base and J gave up 2 bases, with 17 bases separating them. Here the CDR3 DNA reads TGCGCCAGCAGCCAAGGGGGCTGGCCGGAGAAGAACTATGGCTACACCTTC. This sequence encodes CASSQGGWPEKNYGYTF.

This clone was counted a few times. V and J are TRBV7-2 and TRBJ2-2, with D hard to call. The CDR3 covers 15 residues. Germline loops: CDR1 SGHTA, CDR2 FQGNSA. The V end lost 5 bases, the J end lost 0 bases, and 10 bases lay between the germline ends. The CDR3 loop reads CASSPFFTNTGELFF. CDR3 coding DNA: TGTGCCAGCAGCCCCTTTTTTACGAACACCGGGGAGCTGTTTTTT.

The gene calls are TRBV5-6 and TRBJ2-7; D is undetermined. Germline-derived CDR1 and CDR2 are SGHDT and YYEEEE. V gave up 5 bases and J gave up 3 bases, with 18 bases separating them. The CDR3 loop spans 15 amino acids. Here the CDR3 reads CASRSGGTVLYEQYF. The CDR3 DNA sequence: TGTGCCAGCAGATCGGGTGGCACAGTCCTCTACGAGCAGTACTTC.

The rearrangement joins TRBV30 to TRBJ2-1; no firm D call. The germline CDR1 and CDR2 sequences are GTSNPN and SVGIG (reference sequence). The CDR3 covers 12 residues. Trimming pared 3 bases from V and 10 bases from J, leaving 13 bases between. DNA of the CDR3: TGTGCCTGGAGGGGTGTAACTAAGGAGCAGTTCTTC. Protein sequence: CAWRGVTKEQFF.

The sample holds a few counts of this clone. The chain combines TRBV30 with TRBJ1-5; D possibly corresponds to TRBD1 (5 bases). The germline V gene encodes CDR1 GTSNPN and CDR2 SVGIG (reference sequence). The CDR3 consists of 14 residues. Trimming stripped 2 bases from V and 6 bases from J, with 14 bases between. CDR3 sequence: CAWSFQGLVQPQHF. DNA of the CDR3: TGTGCCTGGAGTTTCCAGGGCCTAGTTCAGCCCCAGCATTTT.

The V gene is TRBV4-2, the J gene TRBJ2-5; possibly TRBD1 for D (6 bases). This CDR3 region has 15 residues. CDR1 LGHNA and CDR2 YNFKEQ come from the germline V gene. V was trimmed by 0 bases and J by 5 bases, leaving 13 bases between them. Written as DNA, the CDR3 is TGTGCCAGCAGCCAAGATCGGTGGGGGCGGGAGACCCAGTACTTC. This translates into CASSQDRWGRETQYF.

Note on this clone: Other DNA sequences of this sample code for an identical CDR3. The V and J genes are TRBV7-9 and TRBJ2-2; D is unresolved. Germline V gives CDR1 SEHNR, CDR2 FQNEAQ (reference sequence). V dropped 1 base and J dropped 2 bases, with 5 bases sitting between them. The CDR3 is 14 residues long. Here the CDR3 DNA reads TGTGCCAGCAGCTTAGGGAGAAACACCGGGGAGCTGTTTTTT. Its translation is CASSLGRNTGELFF.

This clone was seen a few times. The V gene is TRBV25-1, the J gene TRBJ2-7; 8 bases match TRBD2. Per the germline V gene, CDR1 is MGHDK and CDR2 is SYGVNS. The V segment lost 5 bases and the J segment 2 bases; nucleotides outside the gene matches: 8. CDR3 size: 15 residues. CDR3 in amino acids: CASSRSGSSPYEQYF. For the CDR3, the DNA is TGTGCCAGCAGTAGAAGCGGGAGTTCCCCCTACGAGCAGTACTTC.

V gene TRBV5-1 combines with J gene TRBJ1-3; D not resolved. V was clipped by 7 bases and J by 4 bases, with 6 bases between them. Germline-derived CDR1 and CDR2 are SGHRS and YFSETQ. This CDR3 comprises 11 residues. The CDR3 loop reads CASEGGNTIYF. The CDR3 region has the DNA TGCGCCAGCGAAGGGGGAAACACCATATATTTT.

This clone appeared a few times. This rearrangement joins TRBV18 to TRBJ2-7, with D uncertain. V lost 0 bases to trimming and J lost 3 bases, with 18 bases between them. CDR3 length: 17 residues. Germline V lookup: CDR1 KGHSH, CDR2 LQKENI. The DNA for the CDR3 is TGTGCCAGCTCACCACCCGTGTGGGAAGAAGATTTCTACGAGCAGTACTTC. It translates to CASSPPVWEEDFYEQYF.

The chain recombines TRBV5-1 with TRBJ1-2, with 7 bases fitting TRBD1. This CDR3 contains 14 residues. Unmatched junction bases numbered 7, after V lost 0 bases and J lost 8 bases. Germline V gives CDR1 SGHRS, CDR2 YFSETQ. The CDR3 reads CASSLDRGQGGYTF. CDR3 DNA sequence: TGCGCCAGCAGCTTGGACAGGGGACAAGGAGGCTACACCTTC.

The rearrangement links TRBV14 to TRBJ2-7; D tentatively fits TRBD1 or TRBD2 (6 bases each). Trimming cost V 1 base and J 3 bases, with 13 bases left between them. The germline V gene has CDR1 SGHDN and CDR2 FVKESK. The CDR3 loop spans 15 amino acids. Written as DNA, the CDR3 is TGTGCCAGCAGCCAAGTTGGGGGGCTAAGCTACGAGCAGTACTTC. Translation gives CASSQVGGLSYEQYF.

In its sample, this clone was seen a few times. The J gene is TRBJ2-3, the V gene TRBV7-2; D is unclear. The CDR3 runs to 15 residues. Per germline, CDR1 SGHTA and CDR2 FQGNSA. Trimming pared 2 bases from V and 0 bases from J, leaving 9 bases between. In nucleotides, the CDR3 is TGTGCCAGCAGCTTAAATTCACCAAGCACAGATACGCAGTATTTT. As protein: CASSLNSPSTDTQYF.

Here the CDR3 reads CASSLELLAGEVQYF. The CDR3 coding sequence is TGTGCCAGCAGCTTAGAGCTGCTAGCGGGAGAGGTCCAGTACTTC. The chain recombines TRBV11-2 with TRBJ2-7, with 10 bases matching TRBD2. CDR3 length: 15 residues. CDR1 and CDR2 from the germline V gene are SGHAT and FQNNGV. V gave up 0 bases and J gave up 10 bases; unmatched junction bases: 9.

This clone showed up just a few times. Being one base from a much bigger clone, this may be a read error. Other DNA sequences from this sample encode an identical CDR3 as well. This CDR3 reads CASSFGETQYF. CDR3 sequence (DNA): TGTGCCAGCAGCTTTGGAGAGACCCAGTACTTC. J is TRBJ2-5 and V is TRBV5-6; D gene ambiguous. V was trimmed by 2 bases and J by 4 bases, leaving 3 bases between them. The CDR3 length is 11 residues. Germline CDR1 is SGHDT and CDR2 is YYEEEE.

The V gene is TRBV7-2, the J gene TRBJ2-1; 10 bases match TRBD2. Trimming removed 2 bases from V and 9 bases from J; junction bases left unmatched: 7. The CDR3 spans 15 residues. Germline loops: CDR1 SGHTA, CDR2 FQGNSA. CDR3 nucleotides: TGTGCCAGCAGCTTAACTAGCGGGAACGGAGGTGAGCAGTTCTTC. Its protein product is CASSLTSGNGGEQFF.